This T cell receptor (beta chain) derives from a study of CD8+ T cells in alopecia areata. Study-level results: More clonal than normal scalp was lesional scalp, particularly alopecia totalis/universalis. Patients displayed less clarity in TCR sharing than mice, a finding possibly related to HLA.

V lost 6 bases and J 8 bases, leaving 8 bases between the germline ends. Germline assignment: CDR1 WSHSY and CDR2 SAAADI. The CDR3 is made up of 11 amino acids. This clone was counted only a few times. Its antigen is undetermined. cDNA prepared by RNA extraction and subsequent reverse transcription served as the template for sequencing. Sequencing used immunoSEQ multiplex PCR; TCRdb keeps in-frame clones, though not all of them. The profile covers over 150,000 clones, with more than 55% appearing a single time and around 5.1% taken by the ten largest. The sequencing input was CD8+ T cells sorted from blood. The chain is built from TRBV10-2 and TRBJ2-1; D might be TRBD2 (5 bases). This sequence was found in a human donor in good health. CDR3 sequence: CASSERDEQFF. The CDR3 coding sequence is TGCGCCAGCAGCGAGAGGGATGAGCAGTTCTTC.